This passage covers 6 T cell receptor beta chains from one sample sequenced in a study of graft-versus-host responses after intestinal transplantation. These TCRs are of unknown antigen specificity. Produced via immunoSEQ multiplex PCR; TCRdb's table is partial and in-frame only. The data contain more than 65,000 clones, 84% of them singletons. This material consisted of unstimulated CD4+ T cells sorted from spleen or lymph node cells, taken before transplant. Receptors originate from a human donor who was the organ donor for an intestinal transplant.

The rearrangement joins TRBV6-1 to TRBJ2-1, with D hard to call. Germline V gene sequence: CDR1 MNHNS, CDR2 SASEGT. The CDR3 spans 15 residues. Trimming pared 3 bases from V and 3 bases from J, leaving 12 bases between. Here the CDR3 reads CASSDMAQNYNEQFF. The CDR3 region has the DNA TGTGCCAGCAGTGATATGGCCCAGAACTACAATGAGCAGTTCTTC.

This clone was found once. The rearrangement links TRBV7-9 to TRBJ1-5; a weak D match, TRBD1 (6 bases). In germline, CDR1 is SEHNR, CDR2 FQNEAQ (reference sequence). The CDR3 consists of 15 residues. V shed 1 base and J shed 7 bases, with 14 bases lying between them. The DNA for the CDR3 is TGTGCCAGCAGCTTAGGGGGGCAGGGGATGCAGCCCCAGCATTTT. This codes for CASSLGGQGMQPQHF.

This chain links TRBV10-2 with TRBJ1-1; 8 bases line up with TRBD1. The CDR3 has 15 residues. The germline V gene encodes CDR1 WSHSY and CDR2 SAAADI. V gave up 6 bases and J gave up 0 bases; unmatched junction bases: 6. The CDR3 loop is CASRSSGGMNTEAFF. CDR3 nucleotides: TGCGCCAGCAGATCGTCAGGGGGCATGAACACTGAAGCTTTCTTT.

This clone was counted once. The rearrangement links TRBV6-1 to TRBJ1-6; D is possibly TRBD1 (6 bases). The germline CDR1 and CDR2 sequences are MNHNS and SASEGT. This CDR3 is built from 17 residues. V shed 2 bases and J shed 7 bases, with 18 bases lying between them. The CDR3 nucleotides read TGTGCCAGCAGTGAACCCAGGGGCCTTAGCTCCAATTCACCCCTCCACTTT. This translates into CASSEPRGLSSNSPLHF.

V and J are TRBV6-6 and TRBJ2-3, with TRBD1 as a possible D gene (6 bases). V dropped 8 bases and J dropped 2 bases, with 14 bases sitting between them. Germline V gene sequence: CDR1 MNHNY, CDR2 SVGAGI (reference sequence). The CDR3 is 14 amino acids. This CDR3 reads CASGTDRTTDTQYF. In nucleotides, the CDR3 is TGTGCCAGCGGCACTGACAGGACCACAGATACGCAGTATTTT.

The gene calls are TRBV5-1 and TRBJ1-3; D is possibly TRBD1 (6 bases). CDR1 and CDR2 (germline): SGHRS, YFSETQ. Trimming removed 4 bases at V and 2 bases at J, with 16 bases between. This CDR3 has 16 residues. The CDR3 loop is CASSNPQGNAGNTIYF. For the CDR3, the DNA is TGCGCCAGCAGCAACCCTCAGGGGAACGCTGGAAACACCATATATTTT.